The 14 T cell receptor beta chains below come from one sample, sequenced in a study of T cells in Graves' hyperthyroidism and ophthalmopathy. RNA transcripts yielded amplified TCR beta CDR3 regions. RT-PCR in the first round (using the HTBI primer set) targeted the TCR CDR3. TCRdb reprocessed the multiplex PCR reads with MiXCR, giving one entry per CDR3 protein. The sample contains 340,000 or so distinct CDR3 sequences, approximately 17% of which appear only once. Specimen: blood. The receptor set was obtained from a man aged 30-40 years with Graves' hyperthyroidism.

There are a few counts of this clonotype. The chain recombines TRBV12-3 or TRBV12-4 with TRBJ2-2, with 13 bases matching TRBD2. With 4 bases clipped from V and 7 bases from J, the junction kept 6 bases outside the gene matches. This CDR3 is 16 amino acids long. The CDR3 region is CASSCTSGRAGGELFF. CDR3 in DNA: TGTGCCAGCAGTTGTACTAGCGGGAGGGCAGGCGGGGAGCTGTTTTTT.

Notes on this clonotype: Germline is not matched at one junction end, which may reflect a read error. The V call is TRBV20-1, the J call TRBJ2-1; D may be TRBD1 (5 bases). Per germline, CDR1 DFQATT and CDR2 SNEGSKA (reference sequence). This CDR3 has 14 residues. The CDR3 coding sequence is TGCAGTGCTAGGTCGGCAGGGTGGGAAGATGAACAGTTCTTC. Translation gives CSARSAGWEDEQFF.

The table lists this clonotype with a few counts. This chain connects TRBV30 to TRBJ1-6; D call uncertain. Deletions cut 4 bases from V and 10 bases from J, with 14 bases between. The CDR3 runs to 13 residues. Germline V lookup: CDR1 GTSNPN, CDR2 SVGIG (reference sequence). CDR3 loop: CAWMVGPGSPLHF. The CDR3 DNA follows: TGTGCCTGGATGGTTGGGCCGGGGTCACCCCTCCACTTT.

This clonotype was counted at least ten times. In DNA form, the CDR3 reads TGCAGCGTTGAAGATCTCCGGCGATCAAATGAGCAGTTCTTC. Translated: CSVEDLRRSNEQFF. V usage is TRBV29-1 and J usage is TRBJ2-1; D unclear. V was shortened by 0 bases and J by 7 bases, with 13 bases between the two germline ends. Looked up from germline, CDR1 is SQVTM and CDR2 is ANQGSEA. This CDR3 has 14 residues.

Turning to this clonotype: It may be a read error: a sequence one base away is much more abundant. In this CDR3 the conserved last residue, phenylalanine or tryptophan, is missing, so a read error is likely. V is TRBV6-9 and J is TRBJ1-4; the D gene is possibly TRBD1 (5 bases). From germline, CDR1 is MNHGY and CDR2 SVAAGI. This CDR3 is 13 amino acids long. CDR3 DNA sequence: TGCGCCAGCAGTGGCCCAGGGAATGAAAAACTGTTTTCT. Translating it yields CASSGPGNEKLFS.

This clonotype was counted ten times or more. This chain joins TRBV12-3 or TRBV12-4 and TRBJ1-1; D remains unclear. The V end was cut by 6 bases, the J end by 1 base, with 15 bases between. The CDR3 has 15 amino acids. As DNA, the CDR3 is TGTGCCAGCAGCCCCCGCCTCGTTCCGAACACTGAAGCTTTCTTT. This gives the protein CASSPRLVPNTEAFF.

CDR3 in amino acids: CASSQEQGLKREQYF. Written as DNA, the CDR3 is TGTGCCAGCAGCCAAGAGCAGGGACTTAAACGCGAGCAGTACTTC. The genes are TRBV14 and TRBJ2-7; D may be TRBD2 (6 bases). The length of the CDR3 is 15 residues. V gave up 0 bases and J gave up 6 bases, with 15 bases separating them. Germline CDR1 and CDR2: SGHDN and FVKESK.

This clonotype was seen at least ten times. This chain joins TRBV12-3 or TRBV12-4 and TRBJ2-1; no firm D call. V dropped 3 bases and J dropped 3 bases, with 6 bases sitting between them. The CDR3 is 13 residues long. The CDR3, as DNA: TGTGCCAGCAGTTTCGACTTCTACAATGAGCAGTTCTTC. As protein: CASSFDFYNEQFF.

Remarks on this clonotype: This is likely a read error, given that the CDR3 carries no conserved phenylalanine or tryptophan at its end. The V call is TRBV6-2 or TRBV6-3, the J call TRBJ1-2, with D possibly matching TRBD1 (5 bases). The CDR3 contains 16 residues. With 0 bases removed from V and 5 bases from J, the gap between germline ends came to 16 bases. Germline V gives CDR1 MNHEY, CDR2 SVGEGT. The DNA of the CDR3 is TGTGCCAGCAGTTACTCGGCGTCAGGGACCTATTATGGCTACACCATC. It is translated as CASSYSASGTYYGYTI.

The rearrangement uses TRBV29-1 and TRBJ2-7; TRBD1 matches 7 bases. Trimming cost V 4 bases and J 7 bases; bases outside gene matches: 10. The CDR3 consists of 13 residues. Germline CDR1 reads SQVTM; CDR2 reads ANQGSEA. The CDR3 is CSVARDRPREQYF. The CDR3 DNA follows: TGCAGCGTTGCAAGGGACAGACCTCGGGAGCAGTACTTC.

This clonotype was detected many times. The V call is TRBV5-1, the J call TRBJ2-1; 8 bases map to TRBD2. Germline V gene sequence: CDR1 SGHRS, CDR2 YFSETQ. The V and J ends lost 5 bases and 8 bases, in that order; junction bases with no gene match: 15. The CDR3 has 16 residues. Here the CDR3 reads CASSRGGSRVTDEQFF. The DNA of the CDR3 is TGCGCCAGCAGTCGGGGGGGGAGTCGAGTGACGGATGAGCAGTTCTTC.

This clonotype was found a few times. One junction end disagrees with the germline gene, perhaps due to a read error. The chain couples TRBV9 to TRBJ1-1; no clear D gene. Germline values: CDR1 SGDLS, CDR2 YYNGEE. The CDR3 runs 13 residues. The CDR3 region is CASSGAMKTEAFF. The CDR3 nucleotides read TGTGCCAGCAGCGGAGCCATGAAGACTGAAGCTTTCTTT.

This clonotype was detected many times. The CDR3 here is CASHRDGPYEQYF. DNA for the CDR3: TGTGCCAGCCACCGGGACGGACCCTACGAGCAGTACTTC. The V gene is TRBV27, the J gene TRBJ2-7; D could derive from TRBD1 or TRBD2 (5 bases each). CDR1 and CDR2 from the germline V gene are MNHEY and SMNVEV (reference sequence). The CDR3 length is 13 residues. Trimming took off 8 bases at V and 2 bases at J, with 13 bases between the two ends.

This clonotype was counted ten times or more. The chain recombines TRBV20-1 with TRBJ1-4; D is possibly TRBD1 (5 bases). The CDR3 totals 13 residues. CDR1 and CDR2 from the germline V gene are DFQATT and SNEGSKA (reference sequence). V was clipped by 3 bases and J by 5 bases, with 10 bases between them. The CDR3 spells CSASRDGNEKLFF. The CDR3 coding sequence is TGCAGTGCTAGCAGGGACGGGAATGAAAAACTGTTTTTT.